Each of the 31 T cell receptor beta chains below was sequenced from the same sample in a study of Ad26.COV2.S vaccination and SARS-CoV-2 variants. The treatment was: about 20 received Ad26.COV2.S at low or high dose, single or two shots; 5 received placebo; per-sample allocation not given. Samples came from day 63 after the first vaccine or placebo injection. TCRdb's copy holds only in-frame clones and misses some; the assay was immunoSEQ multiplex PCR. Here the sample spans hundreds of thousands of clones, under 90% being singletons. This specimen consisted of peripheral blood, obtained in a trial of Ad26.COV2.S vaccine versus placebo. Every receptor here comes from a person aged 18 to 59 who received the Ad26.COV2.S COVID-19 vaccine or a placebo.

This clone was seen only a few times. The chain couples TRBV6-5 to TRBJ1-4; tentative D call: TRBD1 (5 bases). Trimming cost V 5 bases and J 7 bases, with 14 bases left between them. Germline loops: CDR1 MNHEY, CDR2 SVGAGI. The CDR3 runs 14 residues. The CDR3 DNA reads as TGTGCCAGCAGTAGCGGGGGGTCGGGTGAAAAACTGTTTTTT. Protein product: CASSSGGSGEKLFF.

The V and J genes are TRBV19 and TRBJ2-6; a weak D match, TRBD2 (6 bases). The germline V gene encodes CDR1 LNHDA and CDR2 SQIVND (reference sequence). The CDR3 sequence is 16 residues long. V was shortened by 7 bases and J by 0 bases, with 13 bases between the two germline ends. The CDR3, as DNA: TGTGCCAGTACCGCGGGACGTTTCTCTGGGGCCAACGTCCTGACTTTC. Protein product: CASTAGRFSGANVLTF.

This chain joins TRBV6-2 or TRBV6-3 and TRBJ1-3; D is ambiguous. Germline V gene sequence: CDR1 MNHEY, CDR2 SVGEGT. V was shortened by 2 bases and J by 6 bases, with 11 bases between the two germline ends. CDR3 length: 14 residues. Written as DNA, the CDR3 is TGTGCCAGCAGTTACCCGGATCCAGTAAACACCATATATTTT. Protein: CASSYPDPVNTIYF.

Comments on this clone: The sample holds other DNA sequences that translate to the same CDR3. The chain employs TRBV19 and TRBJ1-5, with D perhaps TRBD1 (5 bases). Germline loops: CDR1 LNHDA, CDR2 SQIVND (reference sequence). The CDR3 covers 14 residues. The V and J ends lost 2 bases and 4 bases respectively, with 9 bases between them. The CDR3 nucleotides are TGTGCCAGTAGTATACCGGGGGAGAATCAGCCCCAGCATTTT. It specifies CASSIPGENQPQHF.

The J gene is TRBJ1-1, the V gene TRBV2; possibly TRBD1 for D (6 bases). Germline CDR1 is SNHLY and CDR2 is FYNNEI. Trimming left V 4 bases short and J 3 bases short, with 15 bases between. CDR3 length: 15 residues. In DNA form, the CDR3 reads TGTGCCAGCAGTGGTTGGGGGGGCACGGACACTGAAGCTTTCTTT. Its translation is CASSGWGGTDTEAFF.

The CDR3 region is CASSHPLLGGNEQFF. CDR3 coding DNA: TGTGCCAGCTCACATCCTCTACTCGGGGGTAATGAGCAGTTCTTC. The chain recombines TRBV18 with TRBJ2-1, with D possibly being TRBD2 (6 bases). The germline gives CDR1 KGHSH, CDR2 LQKENI. V lost 4 bases, J lost 7 bases, and 17 bases lay in between. The CDR3 has 15 amino acids.

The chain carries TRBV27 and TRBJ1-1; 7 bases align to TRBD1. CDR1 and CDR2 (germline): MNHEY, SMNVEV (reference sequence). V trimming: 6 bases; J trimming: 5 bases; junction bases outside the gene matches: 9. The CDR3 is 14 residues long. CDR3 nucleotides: TGTGCCAGCAGCCTACCAGGGGGTCGGACTGAAGCTTTCTTT. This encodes CASSLPGGRTEAFF.

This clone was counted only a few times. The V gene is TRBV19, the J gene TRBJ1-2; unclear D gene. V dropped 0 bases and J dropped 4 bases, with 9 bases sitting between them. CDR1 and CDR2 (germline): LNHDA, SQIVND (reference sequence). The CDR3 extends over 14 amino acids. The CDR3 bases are TGTGCCAGTAGTATAGATCCACCTGCCTATGGCTACACCTTC. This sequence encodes CASSIDPPAYGYTF.

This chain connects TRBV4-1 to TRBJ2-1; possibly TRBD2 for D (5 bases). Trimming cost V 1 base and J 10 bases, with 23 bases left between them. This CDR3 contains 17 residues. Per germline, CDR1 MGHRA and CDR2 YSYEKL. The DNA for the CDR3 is TGCGCCAGCAGCCAAGGGCGGTGGGAGACCCTTTCGGTGGAGCAGTTCTTC. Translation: CASSQGRWETLSVEQFF.

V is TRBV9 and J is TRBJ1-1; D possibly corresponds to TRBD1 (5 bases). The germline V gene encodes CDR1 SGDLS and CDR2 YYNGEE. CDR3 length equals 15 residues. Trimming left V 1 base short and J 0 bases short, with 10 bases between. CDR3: CASSVYGGMNTEAFF. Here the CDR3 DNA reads TGTGCCAGCAGCGTATATGGGGGGATGAACACTGAAGCTTTCTTT.

CDR3 nucleotide sequence: TGTGCCAGCAGCCCGACAGGGAGCTCCTACGAGCAGTACTTC. Its translation: CASSPTGSSYEQYF. The rearrangement links TRBV5-4 to TRBJ2-7; 7 nucleotides match TRBD1. The CDR3 totals 14 residues. V was pared by 4 bases and J by 0 bases, with 4 bases of the junction left unmatched. CDR1 is SGHNT and CDR2 is YYREEE in the germline V gene (reference sequence). The entire variable domain, with the rest obtained from reference TRBV5-4 and TRBJ2-7, is as follows: ETGVTQSPTHLIKTRGQQVTLRCSSQSGHNTVSWYQQALGQGPQFIFQYYREEENGRGNFPPRFSGLQFPNYSSELNVNALELDDSALYLCASSPTGSSYEQYFGPGTRLTVT.

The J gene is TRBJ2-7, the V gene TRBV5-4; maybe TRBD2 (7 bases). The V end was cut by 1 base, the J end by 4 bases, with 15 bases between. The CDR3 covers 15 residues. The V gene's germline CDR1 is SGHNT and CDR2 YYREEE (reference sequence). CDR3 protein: CASSLHAGDKYEQYF. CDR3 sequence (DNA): TGTGCCAGCAGCTTGCACGCGGGGGACAAATACGAGCAGTACTTC.

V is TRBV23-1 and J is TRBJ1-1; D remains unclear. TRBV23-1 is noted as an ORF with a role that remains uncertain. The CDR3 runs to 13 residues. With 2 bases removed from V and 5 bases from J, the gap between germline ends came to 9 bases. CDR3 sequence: CASSQRRYTEAFF. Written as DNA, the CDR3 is TGCGCCAGCAGTCAACGCAGGTATACTGAAGCTTTCTTT.

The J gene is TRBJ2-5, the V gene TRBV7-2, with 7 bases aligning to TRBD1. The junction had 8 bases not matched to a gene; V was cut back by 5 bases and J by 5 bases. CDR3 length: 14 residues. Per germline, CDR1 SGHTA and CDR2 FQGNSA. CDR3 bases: TGTGCCAGCAGCCCGTCGACAGGGTATGAGACCCAGTACTTC. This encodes CASSPSTGYETQYF.

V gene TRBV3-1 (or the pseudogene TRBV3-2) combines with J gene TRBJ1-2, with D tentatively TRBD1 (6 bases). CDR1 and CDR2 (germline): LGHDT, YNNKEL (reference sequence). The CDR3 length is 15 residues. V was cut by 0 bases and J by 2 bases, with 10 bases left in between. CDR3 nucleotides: TGTGCCAGCAGCCAAGATTTCGGACAGAACTATGGCTACACCTTC. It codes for CASSQDFGQNYGYTF.

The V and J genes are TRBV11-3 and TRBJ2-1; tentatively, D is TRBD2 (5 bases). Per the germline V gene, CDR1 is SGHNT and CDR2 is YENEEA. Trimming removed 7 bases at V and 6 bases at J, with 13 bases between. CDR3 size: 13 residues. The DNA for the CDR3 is TGTGCCAGCACCGATCCGGGAACCAATGAGCAGTTCTTC. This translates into CASTDPGTNEQFF.

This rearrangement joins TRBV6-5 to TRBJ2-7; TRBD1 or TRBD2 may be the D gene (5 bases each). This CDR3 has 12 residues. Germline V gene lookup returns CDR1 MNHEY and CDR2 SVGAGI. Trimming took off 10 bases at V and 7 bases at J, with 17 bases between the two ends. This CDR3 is CATHRDRREQYF. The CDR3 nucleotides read TGTGCCACGCACCGGGACCGCCGGGAGCAGTACTTC.

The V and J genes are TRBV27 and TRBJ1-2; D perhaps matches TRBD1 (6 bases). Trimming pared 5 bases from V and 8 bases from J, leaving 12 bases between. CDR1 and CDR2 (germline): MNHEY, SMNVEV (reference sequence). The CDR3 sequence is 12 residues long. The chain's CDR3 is CASSVTGSGYTF. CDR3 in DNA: TGTGCCAGCAGTGTCACAGGGTCGGGCTACACCTTC.

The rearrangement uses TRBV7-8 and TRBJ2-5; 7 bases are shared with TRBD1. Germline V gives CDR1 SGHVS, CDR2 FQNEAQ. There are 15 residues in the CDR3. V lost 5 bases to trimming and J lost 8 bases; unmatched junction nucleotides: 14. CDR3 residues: CASSPRDSTKSTQYF. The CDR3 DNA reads TGTGCCAGCAGCCCGAGGGACAGTACCAAGAGTACCCAGTACTTC.

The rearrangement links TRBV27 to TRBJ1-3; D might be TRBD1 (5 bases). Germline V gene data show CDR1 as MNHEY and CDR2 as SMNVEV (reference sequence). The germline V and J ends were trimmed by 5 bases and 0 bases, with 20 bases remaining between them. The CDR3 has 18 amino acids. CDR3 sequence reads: CASSPWPGLLSSGNTIYF. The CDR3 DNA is TGTGCCAGCAGTCCCTGGCCGGGACTCCTAAGCTCTGGAAACACCATATATTTT.

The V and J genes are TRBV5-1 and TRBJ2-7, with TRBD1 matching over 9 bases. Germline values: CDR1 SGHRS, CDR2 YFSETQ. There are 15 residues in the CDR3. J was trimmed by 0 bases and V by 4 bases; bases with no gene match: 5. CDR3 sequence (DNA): TGCGCCAGCAGCCCCACGACAGGGGGCTCCTACGAGCAGTACTTC. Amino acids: CASSPTTGGSYEQYF.

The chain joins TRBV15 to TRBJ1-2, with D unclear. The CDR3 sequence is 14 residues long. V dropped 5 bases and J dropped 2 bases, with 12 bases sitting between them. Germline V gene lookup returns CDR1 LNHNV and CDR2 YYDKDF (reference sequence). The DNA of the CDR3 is TGTGCCACCAGCCCCAGGCCTCCAAACTATGGCTACACCTTC. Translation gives CATSPRPPNYGYTF.

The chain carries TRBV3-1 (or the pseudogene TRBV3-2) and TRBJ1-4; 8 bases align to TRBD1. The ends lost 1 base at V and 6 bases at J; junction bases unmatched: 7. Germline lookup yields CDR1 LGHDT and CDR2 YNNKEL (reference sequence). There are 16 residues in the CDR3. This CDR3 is CASSQVRGQGDEKLFF. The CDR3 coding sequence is TGTGCCAGCAGCCAAGTAAGAGGACAGGGAGATGAAAAACTGTTTTTT.

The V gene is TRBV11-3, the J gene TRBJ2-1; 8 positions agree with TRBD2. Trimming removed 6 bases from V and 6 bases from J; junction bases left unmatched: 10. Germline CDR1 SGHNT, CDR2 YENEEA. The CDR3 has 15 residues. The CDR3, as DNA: TGTGCCAGCAGTTTCCTGTCCGGGACTAGCAATGAGCAGTTCTTC. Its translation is CASSFLSGTSNEQFF. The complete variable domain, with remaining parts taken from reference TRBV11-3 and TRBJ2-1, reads EAGVVQSPRYKIIEKKQPVAFWCNPISGHNTLYWYLQNLGQGPELLIRYENEEAVDDSQLPKDRFSAERLKGVDSTLKIQPAELGDSAVYLCASSFLSGTSNEQFFGPGTRLTVL.

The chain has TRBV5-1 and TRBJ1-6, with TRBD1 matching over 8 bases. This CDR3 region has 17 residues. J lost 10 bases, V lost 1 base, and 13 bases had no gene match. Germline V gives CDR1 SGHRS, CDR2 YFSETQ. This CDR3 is CASSLRTGRSIGSPLHF. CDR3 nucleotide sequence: TGCGCCAGCAGCTTGCGGACAGGGAGAAGTATCGGCTCACCCCTCCACTTT.

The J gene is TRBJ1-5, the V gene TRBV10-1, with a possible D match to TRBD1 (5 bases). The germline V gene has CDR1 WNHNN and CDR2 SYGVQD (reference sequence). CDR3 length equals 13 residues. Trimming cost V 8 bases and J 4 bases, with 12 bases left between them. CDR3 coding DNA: TGCGCCAGCCCGCGGGGGTCAAATCAGCCCCAGCATTTT. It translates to CASPRGSNQPQHF.

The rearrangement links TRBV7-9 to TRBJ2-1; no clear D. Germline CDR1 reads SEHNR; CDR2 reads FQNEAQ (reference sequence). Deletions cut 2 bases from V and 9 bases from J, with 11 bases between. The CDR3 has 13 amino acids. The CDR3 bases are TGTGCCAGCAGCTTAATGGCGCCCGGTGAGCAGTTCTTC. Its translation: CASSLMAPGEQFF.

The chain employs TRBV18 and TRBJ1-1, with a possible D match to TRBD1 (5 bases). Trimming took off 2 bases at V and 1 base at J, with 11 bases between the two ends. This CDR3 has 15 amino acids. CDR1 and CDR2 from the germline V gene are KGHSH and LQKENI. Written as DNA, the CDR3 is TGTGCCAGCTCACCAGTATGGGACCGGAACACTGAAGCTTTCTTT. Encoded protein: CASSPVWDRNTEAFF.

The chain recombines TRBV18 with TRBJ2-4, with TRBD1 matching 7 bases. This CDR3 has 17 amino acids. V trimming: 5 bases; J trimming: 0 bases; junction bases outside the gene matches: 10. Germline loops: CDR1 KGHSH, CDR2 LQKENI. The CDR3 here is CASSSNDRALAKNIQYF. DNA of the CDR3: TGTGCCAGCTCATCAAATGACAGGGCGCTAGCCAAAAACATTCAGTACTTC.

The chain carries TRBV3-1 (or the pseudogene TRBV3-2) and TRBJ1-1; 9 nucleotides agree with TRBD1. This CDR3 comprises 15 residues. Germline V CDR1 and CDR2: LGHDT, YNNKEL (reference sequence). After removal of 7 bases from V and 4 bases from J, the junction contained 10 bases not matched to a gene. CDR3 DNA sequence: TGTGCCAGCACACACAGGGGGCAGGGATCCACTGAAGCTTTCTTT. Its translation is CASTHRGQGSTEAFF.

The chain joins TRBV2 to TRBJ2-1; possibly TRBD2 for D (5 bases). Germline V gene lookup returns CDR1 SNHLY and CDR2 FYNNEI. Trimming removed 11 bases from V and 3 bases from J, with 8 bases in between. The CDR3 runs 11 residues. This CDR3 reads CAVRGYNEQFF. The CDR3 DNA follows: TGTGCCGTTCGGGGCTACAATGAGCAGTTCTTC. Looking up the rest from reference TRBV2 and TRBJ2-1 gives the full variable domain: EPEVTQTPSHQVTQMGQEVILRCVPISNHLYFYWYRQILGQKVEFLVSFYNNEISEKSEIFDDQFSVERPDGSNFTLKIRSTKLEDSAMYFCAVRGYNEQFFGPGTRLTVL.